The T cell receptor (beta chain) under discussion was sequenced for a study of regulatory T cells in long-lasting Graves disease. Study-wide context: The criterion for persistent Graves' disease was over 5 years of antithyroid drugs with positive TSH receptor antibodies.

Time point in this sample: persistent/refractory GD, antithyroid drugs over 5 years with positive TRAb. PBMC RNA was the source of the TCR library. American Thyroid Association guidelines served as the basis for diagnosing Graves' disease. The patients were enrolled through endocrinology in Xi'an, China. Construction of TCR beta libraries relied on iRepertoire HTBI primers and on Arm-PCR targeting CDR3 regions. Original data processing: Identified across the samples were fewer than 70 TRBV segments and roughly 14 TRBJ segments. TCRdb analysed the multiplex PCR reads with MiXCR anew, one entry per CDR3 protein. The V and J calls, along with clone size, are taken from TCRdb and not from the paper's own processing. Counted here are more than 300,000 distinct CDR3 sequences, less than 30% occurring once; the ten biggest clones make up around a quarter. Deletions cut 0 bases from V and 3 bases from J, with 12 bases between. Germline lookup yields CDR1 SGDLS and CDR2 YYNGEE. This CDR3 comprises 15 residues.

The TCR was taken from a woman between 40 and 50 years old with Graves disease. This sequence joins TRBV9 and TRBJ2-5; D not resolved. Material: peripheral blood mononuclear cells (PBMCs), obtained when the disease was refractory, from a patient treated with antithyroid drugs. DNA for the CDR3: TGTGCCAGCAGCGTAGCTAGGAGTAAGGAAGAGACCCAGTACTTC. Protein sequence: CASSVARSKEETQYF.